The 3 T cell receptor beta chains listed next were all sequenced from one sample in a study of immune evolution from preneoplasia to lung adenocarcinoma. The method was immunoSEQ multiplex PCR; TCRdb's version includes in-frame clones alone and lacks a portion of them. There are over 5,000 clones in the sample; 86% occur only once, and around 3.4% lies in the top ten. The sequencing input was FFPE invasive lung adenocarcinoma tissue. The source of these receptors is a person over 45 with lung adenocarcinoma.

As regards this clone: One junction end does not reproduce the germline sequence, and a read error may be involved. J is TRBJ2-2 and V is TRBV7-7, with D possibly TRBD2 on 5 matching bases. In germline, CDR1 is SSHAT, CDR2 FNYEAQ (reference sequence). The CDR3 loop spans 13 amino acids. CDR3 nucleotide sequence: TGTGCTAGCAGCCTTAGCGAGGCCGGGGAGCTGTTTTTT. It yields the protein CASSLSEAGELFF.

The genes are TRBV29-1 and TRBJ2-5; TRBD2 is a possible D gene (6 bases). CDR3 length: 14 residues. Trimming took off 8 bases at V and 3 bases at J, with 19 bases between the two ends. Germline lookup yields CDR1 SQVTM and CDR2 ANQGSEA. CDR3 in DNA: TGCAGCTATGAGTTTCCGGGAGAGGAAGAGACCCAGTACTTC. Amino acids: CSYEFPGEEETQYF.

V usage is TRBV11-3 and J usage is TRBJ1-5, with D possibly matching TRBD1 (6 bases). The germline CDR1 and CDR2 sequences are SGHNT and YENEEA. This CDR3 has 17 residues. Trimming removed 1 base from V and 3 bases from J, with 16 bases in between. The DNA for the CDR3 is TGTGCCAGCAGCTTAGTAAACAGGGTCCCGTTCAATCAGCCCCAGCATTTT. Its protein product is CASSLVNRVPFNQPQHF.